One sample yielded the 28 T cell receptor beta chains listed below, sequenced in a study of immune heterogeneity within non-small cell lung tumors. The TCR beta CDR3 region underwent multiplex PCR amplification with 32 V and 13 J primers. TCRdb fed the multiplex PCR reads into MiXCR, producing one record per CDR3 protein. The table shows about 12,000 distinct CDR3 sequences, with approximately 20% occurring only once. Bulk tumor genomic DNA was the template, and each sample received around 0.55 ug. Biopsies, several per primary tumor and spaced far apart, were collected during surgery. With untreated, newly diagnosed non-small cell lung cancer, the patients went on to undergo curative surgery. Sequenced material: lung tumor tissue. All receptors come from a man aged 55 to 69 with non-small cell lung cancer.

CDR3 loop: CASSIGGGQGVNIQYF. As DNA, the CDR3 is TGTGCCAGTAGTATAGGGGGGGGACAGGGGGTTAACATTCAGTACTTC. The chain combines TRBV19 with TRBJ2-4; 11 positions match TRBD1. Unmatched junction bases numbered 6, after V lost 1 base and J lost 7 bases. CDR1 LNHDA and CDR2 SQIVND come from the germline V gene (reference sequence). This CDR3 region has 16 residues. Based on the CDR3 plus reference TRBV19 and TRBJ2-4, the full variable domain is DGGITQSPKYLFRKEGQNVTLSCEQNLNHDAMYWYRQDPGQGLRLIYYSQIVNDFQKGDIAEGYSVSREKKESFPLTVTSAQKNPTAFYLCASSIGGGQGVNIQYFGAGTRLSVL.

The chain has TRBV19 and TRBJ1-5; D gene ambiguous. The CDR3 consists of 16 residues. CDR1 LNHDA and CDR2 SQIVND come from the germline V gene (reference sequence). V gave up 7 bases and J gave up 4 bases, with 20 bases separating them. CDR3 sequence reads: CASNPAWKRANQPQHF. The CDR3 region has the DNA TGTGCCAGTAACCCTGCGTGGAAACGGGCGAATCAGCCCCAGCATTTT.

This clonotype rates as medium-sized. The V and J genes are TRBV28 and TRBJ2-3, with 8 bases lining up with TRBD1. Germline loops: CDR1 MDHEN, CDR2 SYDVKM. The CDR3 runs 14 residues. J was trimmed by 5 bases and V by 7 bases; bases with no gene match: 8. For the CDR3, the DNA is TGTGCCAGCACCCCCCCGGACAGGGAAGATACGCAGTATTTT. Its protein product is CASTPPDREDTQYF.

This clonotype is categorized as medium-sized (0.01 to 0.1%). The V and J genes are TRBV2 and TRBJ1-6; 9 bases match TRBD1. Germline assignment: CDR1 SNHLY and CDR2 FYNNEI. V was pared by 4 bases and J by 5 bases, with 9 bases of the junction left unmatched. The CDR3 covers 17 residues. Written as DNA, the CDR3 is TGTGCCAGCAGTGTGGGCCTGGGGACAGGGAATAATTCACCCCTCCACTTT. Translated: CASSVGLGTGNNSPLHF.

The CDR3 DNA reads TGTGCCAGCAGCCTAATAGATAAAGAGACCCAGTACTTC. Translated, it gives CASSLIDKETQYF. The chain uses TRBV11-2 and TRBJ2-5; D gene uncertain. Deletions cut 5 bases from V and 3 bases from J, with 10 bases between. The CDR3 runs to 13 residues. The germline gives CDR1 SGHAT, CDR2 FQNNGV.

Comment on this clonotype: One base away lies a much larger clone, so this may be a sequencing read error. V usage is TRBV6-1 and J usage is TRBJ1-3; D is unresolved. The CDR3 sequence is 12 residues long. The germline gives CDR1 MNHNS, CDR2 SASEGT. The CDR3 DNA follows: TGTTCCAGCGCCAGAGCTGGAAACACCATATATTTT. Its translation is CSSARAGNTIYF.

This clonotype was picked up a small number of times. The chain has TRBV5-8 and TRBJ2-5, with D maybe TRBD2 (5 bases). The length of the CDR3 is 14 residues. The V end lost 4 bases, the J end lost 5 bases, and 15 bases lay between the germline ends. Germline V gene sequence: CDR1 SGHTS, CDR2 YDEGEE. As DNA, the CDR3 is TGTGCCAGCAGCGGCGGGCAGACTAAGGAGACCCAGTACTTC. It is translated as CASSGGQTKETQYF.

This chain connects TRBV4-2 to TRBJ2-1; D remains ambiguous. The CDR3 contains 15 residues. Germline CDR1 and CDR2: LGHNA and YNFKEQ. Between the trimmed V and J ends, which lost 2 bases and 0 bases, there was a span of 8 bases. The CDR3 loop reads CASSQRANSYNEQFF. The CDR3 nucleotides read TGTGCCAGCAGCCAACGCGCTAACTCCTACAATGAGCAGTTCTTC.

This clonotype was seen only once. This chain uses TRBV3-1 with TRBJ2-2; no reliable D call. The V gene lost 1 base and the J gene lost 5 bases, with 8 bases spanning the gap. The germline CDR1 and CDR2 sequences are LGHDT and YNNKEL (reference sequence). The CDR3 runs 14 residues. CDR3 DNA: TGTGCCAGCAGCCAAGGGAGAGGAACCGGGGAGCTGTTTTTT. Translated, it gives CASSQGRGTGELFF.

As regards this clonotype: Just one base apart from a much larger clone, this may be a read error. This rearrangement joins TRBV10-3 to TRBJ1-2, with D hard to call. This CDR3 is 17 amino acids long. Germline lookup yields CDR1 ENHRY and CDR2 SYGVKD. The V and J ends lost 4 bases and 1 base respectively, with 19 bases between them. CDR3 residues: CAISGGRVGLVNYGYTF. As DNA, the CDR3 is TGTGCCATCAGTGGAGGGAGGGTTGGTTTGGTTAACTATGGCTACACCTTC.

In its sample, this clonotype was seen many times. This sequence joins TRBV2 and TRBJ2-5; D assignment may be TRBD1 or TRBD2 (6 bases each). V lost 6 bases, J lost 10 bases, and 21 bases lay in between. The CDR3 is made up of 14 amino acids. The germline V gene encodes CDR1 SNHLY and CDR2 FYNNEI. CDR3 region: CASRQLLGGGGQYF. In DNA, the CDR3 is TGTGCCAGCAGGCAACTACTCGGGGGCGGAGGCCAGTACTTC.

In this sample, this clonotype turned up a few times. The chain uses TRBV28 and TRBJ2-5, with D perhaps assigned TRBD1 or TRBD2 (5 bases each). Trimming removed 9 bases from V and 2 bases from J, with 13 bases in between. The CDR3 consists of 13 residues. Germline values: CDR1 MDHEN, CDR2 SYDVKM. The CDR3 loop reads CASGAWGQETQYF. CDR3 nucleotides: TGTGCCAGTGGAGCCTGGGGGCAAGAGACCCAGTACTTC.

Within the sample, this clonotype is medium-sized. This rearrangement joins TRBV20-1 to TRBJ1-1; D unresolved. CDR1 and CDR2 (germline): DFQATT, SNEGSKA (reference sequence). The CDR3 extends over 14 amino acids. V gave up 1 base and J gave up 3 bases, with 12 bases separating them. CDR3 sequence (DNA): TGCAGTGCTAGAGCAGGCAGGTCGGACACTGAAGCTTTCTTT. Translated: CSARAGRSDTEAFF.

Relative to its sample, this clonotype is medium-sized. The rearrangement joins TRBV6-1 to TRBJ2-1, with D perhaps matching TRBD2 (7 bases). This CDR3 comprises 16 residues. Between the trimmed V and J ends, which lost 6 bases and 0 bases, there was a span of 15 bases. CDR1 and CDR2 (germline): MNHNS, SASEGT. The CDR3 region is CASRGGGGSSYNEQFF. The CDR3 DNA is TGTGCCAGCAGAGGGGGAGGCGGGAGCTCCTACAATGAGCAGTTCTTC.

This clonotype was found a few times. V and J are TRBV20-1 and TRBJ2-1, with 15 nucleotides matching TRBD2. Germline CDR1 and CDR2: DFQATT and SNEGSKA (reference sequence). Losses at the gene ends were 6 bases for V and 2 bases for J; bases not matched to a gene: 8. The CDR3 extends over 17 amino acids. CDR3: CSATGLAGGGAYNEQFF. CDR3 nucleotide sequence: TGCAGTGCGACGGGACTAGCGGGAGGAGGGGCCTACAATGAGCAGTTCTTC.

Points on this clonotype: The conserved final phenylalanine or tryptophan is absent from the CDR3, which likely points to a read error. CDR3 amino acids: CASSTPQGTVYGYTL. CDR3 DNA sequence: TGTGCCAGCAGCACCCCCCAGGGAACCGTTTATGGCTACACCTTA. The chain couples TRBV7-9 to TRBJ1-2; D possibly corresponds to TRBD1 (5 bases). CDR3 length: 15 amino acids. The germline V and J ends were trimmed by 5 bases and 5 bases, with 18 bases remaining between them. CDR1 SEHNR and CDR2 FQNEAQ come from the germline V gene (reference sequence).

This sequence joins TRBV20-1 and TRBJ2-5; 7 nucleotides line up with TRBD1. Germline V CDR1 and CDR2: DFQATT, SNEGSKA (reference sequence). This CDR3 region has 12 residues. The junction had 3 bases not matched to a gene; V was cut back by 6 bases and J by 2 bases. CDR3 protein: CSASGQQETQYF. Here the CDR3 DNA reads TGCAGTGCGTCGGGACAGCAAGAGACCCAGTACTTC.

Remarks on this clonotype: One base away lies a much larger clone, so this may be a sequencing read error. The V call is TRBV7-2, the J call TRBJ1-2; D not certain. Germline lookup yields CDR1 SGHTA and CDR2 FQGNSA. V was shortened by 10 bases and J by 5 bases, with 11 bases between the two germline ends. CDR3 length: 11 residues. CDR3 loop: CAMGRRYGYTF. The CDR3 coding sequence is TGTGCCATGGGCCGGAGATATGGCTACACCTTC.

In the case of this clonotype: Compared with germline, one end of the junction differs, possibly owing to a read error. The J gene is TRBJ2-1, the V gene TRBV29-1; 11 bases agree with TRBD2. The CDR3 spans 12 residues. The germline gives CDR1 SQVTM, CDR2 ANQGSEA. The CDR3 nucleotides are TGCAGCGTTTCTACTAGCGGGAGCCTCTCTGATTTC. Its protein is CSVSTSGSLSDF.

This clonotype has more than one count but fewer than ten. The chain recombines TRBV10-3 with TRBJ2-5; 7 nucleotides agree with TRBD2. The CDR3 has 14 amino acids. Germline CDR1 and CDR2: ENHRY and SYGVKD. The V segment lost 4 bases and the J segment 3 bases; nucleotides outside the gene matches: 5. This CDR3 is CAISALAREETQYF. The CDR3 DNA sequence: TGTGCCATCAGTGCACTAGCGCGCGAAGAGACCCAGTACTTC.

The CDR3 DNA is TGTGCCAGTAGTATCTCGCGGGAGCCCACAGATACGCAGTATTTT. This encodes CASSISREPTDTQYF. The chain couples TRBV19 to TRBJ2-3, with 7 bases lining up with TRBD2. Germline loops: CDR1 LNHDA, CDR2 SQIVND (reference sequence). Germline trimming cut 3 bases from V and 2 bases from J; bases unmatched to any gene: 5. The CDR3 covers 15 residues.

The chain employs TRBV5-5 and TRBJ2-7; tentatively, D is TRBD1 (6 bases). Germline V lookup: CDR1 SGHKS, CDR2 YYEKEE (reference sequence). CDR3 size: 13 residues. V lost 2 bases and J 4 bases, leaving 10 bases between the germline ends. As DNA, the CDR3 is TGTGCCAGCAGCTTTGACAGGTCGTACGAGCAGTACTTC. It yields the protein CASSFDRSYEQYF.

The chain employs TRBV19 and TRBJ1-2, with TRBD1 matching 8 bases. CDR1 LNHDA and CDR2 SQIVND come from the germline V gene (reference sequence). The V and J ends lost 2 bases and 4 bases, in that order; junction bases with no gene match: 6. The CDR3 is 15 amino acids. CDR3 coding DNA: TGTGCCAGTAGTATAAGCCCAGGGGGCGTCTATGGCTACACCTTC. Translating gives CASSISPGGVYGYTF.

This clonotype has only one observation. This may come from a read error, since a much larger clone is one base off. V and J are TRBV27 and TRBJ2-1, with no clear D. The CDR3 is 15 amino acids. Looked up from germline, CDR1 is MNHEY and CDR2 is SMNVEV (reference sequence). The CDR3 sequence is CASSLDSPYYNDQFF. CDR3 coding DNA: TGTGCCAGCAGTTTGGATAGCCCCTACTACAATGATCAGTTCTTC.

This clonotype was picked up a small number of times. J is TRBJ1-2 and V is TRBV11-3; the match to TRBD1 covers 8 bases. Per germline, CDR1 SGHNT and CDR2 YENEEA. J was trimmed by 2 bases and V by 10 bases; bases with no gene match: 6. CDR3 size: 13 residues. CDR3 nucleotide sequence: TGTGCCACCTCGAGGACAGGGAACTATGGCTACACCTTC. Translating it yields CATSRTGNYGYTF.

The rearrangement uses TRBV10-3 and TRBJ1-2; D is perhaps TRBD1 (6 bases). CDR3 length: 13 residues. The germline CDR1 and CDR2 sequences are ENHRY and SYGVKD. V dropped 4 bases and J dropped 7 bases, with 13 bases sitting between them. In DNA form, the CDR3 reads TGTGCCATCAGTGGGGGGGCCGGGAGTGGCTACACCTTC. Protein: CAISGGAGSGYTF.

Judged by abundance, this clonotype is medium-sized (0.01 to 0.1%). The CDR3 DNA is TGTGCCAGCAGTTTATTGACCGAGACGGGGGGTCAGCCCCAGCATTTT. Amino acid sequence: CASSLLTETGGQPQHF. The genes are TRBV27 and TRBJ1-5, with a tentative D call TRBD1 (5 bases). In germline, CDR1 is MNHEY, CDR2 SMNVEV (reference sequence). CDR3 length: 16 residues. Trimming cost V 1 base and J 6 bases, with 16 bases left between them.

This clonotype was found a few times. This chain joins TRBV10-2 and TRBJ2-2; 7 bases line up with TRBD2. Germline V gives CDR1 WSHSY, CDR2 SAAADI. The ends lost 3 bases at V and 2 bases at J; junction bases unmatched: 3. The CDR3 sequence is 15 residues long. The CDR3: CASSEGGSNTGELFF. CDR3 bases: TGCGCCAGCAGTGAAGGCGGGAGCAACACCGGGGAGCTGTTTTTT.